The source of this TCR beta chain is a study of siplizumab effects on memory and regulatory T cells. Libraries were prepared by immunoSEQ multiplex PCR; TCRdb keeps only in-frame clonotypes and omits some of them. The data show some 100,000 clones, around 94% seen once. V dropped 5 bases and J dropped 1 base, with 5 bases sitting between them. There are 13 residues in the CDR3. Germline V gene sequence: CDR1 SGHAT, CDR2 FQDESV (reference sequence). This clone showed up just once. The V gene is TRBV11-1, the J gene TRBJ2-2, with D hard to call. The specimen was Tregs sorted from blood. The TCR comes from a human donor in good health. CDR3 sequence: CASSPQNTGELFF. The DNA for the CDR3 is TGTGCCAGCAGCCCTCAGAACACCGGGGAGCTGTTTTTT.